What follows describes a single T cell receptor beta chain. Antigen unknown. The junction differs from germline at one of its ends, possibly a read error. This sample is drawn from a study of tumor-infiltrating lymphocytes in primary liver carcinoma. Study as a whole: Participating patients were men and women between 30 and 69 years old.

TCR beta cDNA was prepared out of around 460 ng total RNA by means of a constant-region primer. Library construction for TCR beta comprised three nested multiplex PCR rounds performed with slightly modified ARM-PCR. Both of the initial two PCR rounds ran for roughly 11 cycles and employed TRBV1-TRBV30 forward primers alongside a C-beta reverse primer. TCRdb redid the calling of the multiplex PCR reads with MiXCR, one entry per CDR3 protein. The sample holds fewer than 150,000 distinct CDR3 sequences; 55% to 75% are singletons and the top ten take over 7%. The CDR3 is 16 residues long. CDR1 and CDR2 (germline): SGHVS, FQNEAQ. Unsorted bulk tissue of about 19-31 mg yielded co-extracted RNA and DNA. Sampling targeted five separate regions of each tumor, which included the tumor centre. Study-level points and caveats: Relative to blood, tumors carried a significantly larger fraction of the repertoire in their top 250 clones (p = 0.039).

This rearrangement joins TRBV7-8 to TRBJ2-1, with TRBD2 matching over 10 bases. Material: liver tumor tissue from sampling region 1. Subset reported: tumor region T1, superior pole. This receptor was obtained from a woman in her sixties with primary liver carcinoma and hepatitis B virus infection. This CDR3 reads CASSSELAGSWDEQFF. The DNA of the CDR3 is TGCGCCAGCAGCTCAGAACTAGCGGGATCCTGGGATGAGCAGTTCTTC.